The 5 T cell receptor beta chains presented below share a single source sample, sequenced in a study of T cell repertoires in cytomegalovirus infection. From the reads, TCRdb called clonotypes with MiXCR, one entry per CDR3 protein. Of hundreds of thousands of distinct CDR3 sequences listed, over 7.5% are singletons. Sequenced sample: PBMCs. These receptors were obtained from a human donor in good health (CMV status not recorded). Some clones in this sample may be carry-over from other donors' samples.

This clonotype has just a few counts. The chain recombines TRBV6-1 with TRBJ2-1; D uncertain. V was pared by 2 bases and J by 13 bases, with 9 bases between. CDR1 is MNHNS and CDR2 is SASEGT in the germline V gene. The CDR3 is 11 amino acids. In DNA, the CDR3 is TGTGCCAGCAGTGAAATCCCCGGCCAGTTCTTC. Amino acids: CASSEIPGQFF.

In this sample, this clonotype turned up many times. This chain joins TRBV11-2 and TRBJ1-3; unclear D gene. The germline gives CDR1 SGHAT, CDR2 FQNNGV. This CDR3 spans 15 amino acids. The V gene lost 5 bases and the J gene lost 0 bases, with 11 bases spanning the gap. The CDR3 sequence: CASSLGLISGNTIYF. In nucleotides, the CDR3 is TGTGCCAGCAGCCTTGGACTCATCTCTGGAAACACCATATATTTT.

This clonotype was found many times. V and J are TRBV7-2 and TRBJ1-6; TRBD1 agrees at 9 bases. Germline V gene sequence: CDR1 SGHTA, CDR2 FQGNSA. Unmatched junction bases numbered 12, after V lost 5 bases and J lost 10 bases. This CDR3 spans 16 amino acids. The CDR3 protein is CASSLMKQGAGSPLHF. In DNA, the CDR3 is TGTGCCAGCAGCCTAATGAAACAGGGGGCTGGGTCACCCCTCCACTTT. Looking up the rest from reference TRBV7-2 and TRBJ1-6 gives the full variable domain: GAGVSQSPSNKVTEKGKDVELRCDPISGHTALYWYRQSLGQGLEFLIYFQGNSAPDKSGLPSDRFSAERTGGSVSTLTIQRTQQEDSAVYLCASSLMKQGAGSPLHFGNGTRLTVT.

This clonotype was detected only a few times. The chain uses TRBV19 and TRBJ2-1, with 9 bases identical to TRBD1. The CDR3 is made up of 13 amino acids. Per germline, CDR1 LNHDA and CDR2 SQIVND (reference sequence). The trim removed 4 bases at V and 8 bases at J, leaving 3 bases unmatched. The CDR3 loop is CASSSNRGHEQFF. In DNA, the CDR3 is TGTGCCAGTAGTAGTAACAGGGGGCATGAGCAGTTCTTC. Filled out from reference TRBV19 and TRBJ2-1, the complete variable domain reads DGGITQSPKYLFRKEGQNVTLSCEQNLNHDAMYWYRQDPGQGLRLIYYSQIVNDFQKGDIAEGYSVSREKKESFPLTVTSAQKNPTAFYLCASSSNRGHEQFFGPGTRLTVL.

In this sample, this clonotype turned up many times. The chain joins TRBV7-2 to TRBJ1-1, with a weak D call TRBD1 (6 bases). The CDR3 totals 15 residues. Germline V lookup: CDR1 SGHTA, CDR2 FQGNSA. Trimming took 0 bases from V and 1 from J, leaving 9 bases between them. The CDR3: CASSLATGWNTEAFF. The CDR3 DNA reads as TGTGCCAGCAGCTTAGCTACAGGGTGGAACACTGAAGCTTTCTTT.